This T cell receptor beta chain was recorded in a study of blood T cell repertoires in COVID-19. TCRdb's copy holds only in-frame clones and misses some; the assay was immunoSEQ multiplex PCR. The sample comprises 120,000 or so clones, approximately 77% of which are singletons, and approximately 7.9% rests with the top ten. The germline V gene has CDR1 SGHDN and CDR2 FVKESK. The germline V and J ends were trimmed by 4 bases and 0 bases, with 19 bases remaining between them. The CDR3 covers 17 residues. This clonotype was obtained from a human donor in a cohort sampled during active COVID-19. The chain joins TRBV14 to TRBJ2-7; tentatively, D is TRBD2 (5 bases). Sequenced material: peripheral blood. The CDR3 region has the DNA TGTGCCAGCAGCCCCAAAGGGTTCGGACTTAGCTCCTACGAGCAGTACTTC. Its protein is CASSPKGFGLSSYEQYF.